This TCR delta chain was identified during a study of Vδ1+ human thymocytes. Points from the study as a whole: TRD repertoires were essentially private, unlike widely shared TRG clonotypes. Thymic TRG and TRD repertoires appeared highly polyclonal.

This clone was recorded a few times. What it binds is not known. Sequences come from RNA converted to cDNA by reverse transcription. The CDR3 regions were amplified by multiplex PCR from V-gene primers to a constant-region primer. TCRdb reanalyzed the multiplex PCR reads using CATT. The sample consists of fewer than 90,000 delta-chain clones, around 35% of them appearing once. After alphabeta T cell depletion, CD3+ Vdelta1+ Vdelta2- thymocytes were sorted. V lost 0 bases and J 2 bases, leaving 28 bases between the germline ends. This CDR3 contains 21 residues. Germline V gene data show CDR1 as TSWWSYY and CDR2 as QGS.

The chain uses TRDV1 and TRDJ1; tentatively, D is TRDD2 (8 bases). Sequenced input: Vdelta1+ gamma-delta thymocytes from the thymus. As to subset: FACS-sorted CD3+ TCRalphabeta- TCRVdelta1+ TCRVdelta2- thymocytes. This TCR was sampled from a boy under two years old who had congenital heart surgery. The CDR3 here is CALGELPFLKVGYVTTDKLIF. The CDR3 bases are TGTGCTCTTGGGGAACTACCCTTCCTAAAGGTCGGATACGTTACAACCGATAAACTCATCTTT.